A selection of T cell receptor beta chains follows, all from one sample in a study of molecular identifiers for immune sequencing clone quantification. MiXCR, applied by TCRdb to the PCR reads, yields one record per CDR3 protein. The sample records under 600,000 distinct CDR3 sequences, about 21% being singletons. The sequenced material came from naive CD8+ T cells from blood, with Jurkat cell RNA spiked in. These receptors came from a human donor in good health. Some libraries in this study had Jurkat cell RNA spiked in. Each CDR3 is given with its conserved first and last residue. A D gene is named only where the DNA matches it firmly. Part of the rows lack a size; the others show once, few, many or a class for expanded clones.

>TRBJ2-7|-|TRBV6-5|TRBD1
CASSYSRTGYVEQYF
TGTGCCAGCAGTTACTCGAGGACAGGGTATGTGGAGCAGTACTTC
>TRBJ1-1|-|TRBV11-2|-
CASSPPGESYTEAFF
TGTGCCAGCAGCCCCCCGGGGGAGTCGTACACTGAAGCTTTCTTT
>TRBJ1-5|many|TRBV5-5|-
CASSLWDGGLQPQHF
TGTGCCAGCAGCTTGTGGGATGGGGGCTTGCAGCCCCAGCATTTT
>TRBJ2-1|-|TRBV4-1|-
CASSQVTDNEQFF
TGCGCCAGCAGCCAAGTGACAGACAATGAGCAGTTCTTC
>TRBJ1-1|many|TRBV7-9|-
CASSGRDNKIAEAFF
TGTGCCAGCAGCGGAAGGGACAATAAAATCGCTGAAGCTTTCTTT
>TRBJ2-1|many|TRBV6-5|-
CASTPPGDSVLFF
TGTGCCAGCACTCCACCCGGAGACAGTGTACTGTTCTTC
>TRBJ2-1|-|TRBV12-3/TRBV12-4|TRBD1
CASSLEVGTGPYNEQFF
TGTGCCAGCAGTTTGGAGGTCGGGACAGGACCCTACAATGAGCAGTTCTTC
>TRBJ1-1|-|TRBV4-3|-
CASSQDTGNSEASF
TGCGCCAGCAGCCAGGATACGGGGAACAGTGAAGCTTCCTTT
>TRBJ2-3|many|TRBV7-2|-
CASSFLNWVAIDTQYF
TGTGCCAGCAGCTTCTTGAATTGGGTAGCAATAGATACGCAGTATTTT
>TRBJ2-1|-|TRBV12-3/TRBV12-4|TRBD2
CASTQSGTRVRNEQFF
TGTGCCAGCACTCAGTCTGGGACTAGGGTTAGGAATGAGCAGTTCTTC
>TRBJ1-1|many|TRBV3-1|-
CASSQDSTTEAFF
TGTGCCAGCAGCCAAGATAGTACCACTGAAGCTTTCTTT
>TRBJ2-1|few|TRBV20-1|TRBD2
CSARGTSGPYNEQFF
TGCAGTGCTAGAGGGACTAGCGGTCCCTACAATGAGCAGTTCTTC
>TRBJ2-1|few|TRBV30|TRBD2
CAWSTGTSSYYNEQFF
TGTGCCTGGAGCACCGGGACTAGTTCGTACTACAATGAGCAGTTCTTC
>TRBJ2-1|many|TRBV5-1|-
CASSLVTRGNEQFF
TGCGCCAGCAGCTTGGTAACTAGAGGGAATGAGCAGTTCTTC
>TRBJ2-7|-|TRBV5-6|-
CASSSVRVSSYEQYF
TGTGCCAGCAGCTCAGTCAGGGTTTCCTCCTACGAGCAGTACTTC
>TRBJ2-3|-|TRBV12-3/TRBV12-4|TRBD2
CASSLALAAQYF
TGTGCCAGCAGTTTGGCGCTAGCGGCGCAGTATTTT
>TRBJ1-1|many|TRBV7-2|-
CASSPTAGANTEAFF
TGTGCCAGCAGCCCCACGGCGGGGGCGAACACTGAAGCTTTCTTT
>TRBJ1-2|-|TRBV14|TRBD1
CASSQMTGAGGNYGYTF
TGTGCCAGCAGCCAGATGACAGGGGCCGGGGGGAACTATGGCTACACCTTC
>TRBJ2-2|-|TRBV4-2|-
CTSKDSGGGTGELFF
TGTACCAGCAAGGATAGCGGAGGAGGAACCGGGGAGCTGTTTTTT
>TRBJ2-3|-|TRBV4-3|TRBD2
CASSQDLSGLAGVTQYF
TGCGCCAGCAGCCAAGATCTCTCGGGACTAGCGGGAGTGACGCAGTATTTT
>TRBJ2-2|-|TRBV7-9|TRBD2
CASSPPAGTSTGELFF
TGTGCCAGCAGCCCGCCAGCCGGGACTAGTACCGGGGAGCTGTTTTTT
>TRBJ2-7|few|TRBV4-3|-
CASSQEGSESYEQYF
TGCGCCAGCAGCCAAGAGGGCAGCGAATCCTACGAGCAGTACTTC
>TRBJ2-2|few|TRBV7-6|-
CASSFTENTGELFF
TGTGCCAGCAGCTTTACAGAGAACACCGGGGAGCTGTTTTTT
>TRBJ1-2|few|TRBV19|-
CASSVRTANGGYTF
TGTGCCAGTAGCGTTCGGACGGCCAATGGCGGCTACACCTTC
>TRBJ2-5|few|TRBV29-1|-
CSVTGLWGETQYF
TGCAGCGTCACAGGGTTGTGGGGAGAGACCCAGTACTTC
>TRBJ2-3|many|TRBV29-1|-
CSVEGVQEDTQYF
TGCAGCGTTGAGGGGGTACAGGAAGATACGCAGTATTTT
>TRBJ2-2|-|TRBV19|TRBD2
CASRPTSGGHGELFF
TGTGCCAGTAGACCGACTAGCGGGGGGCACGGGGAGCTGTTTTTT
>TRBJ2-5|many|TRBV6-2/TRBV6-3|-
CASGGDRKYQETQYF
TGTGCCAGCGGAGGGGACCGAAAGTACCAAGAGACCCAGTACTTC
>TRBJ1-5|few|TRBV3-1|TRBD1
CASSQETGNSNQPQHF
TGTGCCAGCAGCCAGGAGACAGGGAATAGCAATCAGCCCCAGCATTTT
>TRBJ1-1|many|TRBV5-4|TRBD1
CASSIGQGEVGTEAFF
TGTGCCAGCAGCATCGGACAGGGGGAAGTAGGTACTGAAGCTTTCTTT
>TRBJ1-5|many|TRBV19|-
CASRIGHLSNQPQHF
TGTGCCAGTAGGATCGGACATCTTAGCAATCAGCCCCAGCATTTT
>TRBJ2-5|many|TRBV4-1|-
CASSQTQVEETQYF
TGCGCCAGCAGCCAAACACAGGTAGAAGAGACCCAGTACTTC
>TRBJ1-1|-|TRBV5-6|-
CASSSHGTEAFF
TGTGCCAGCAGCTCCCACGGGACTGAAGCTTTCTTT
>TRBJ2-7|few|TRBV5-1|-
CASSTYSGYVGYEQYF
TGCGCCAGCAGCACCTACTCGGGATATGTTGGCTACGAGCAGTACTTC
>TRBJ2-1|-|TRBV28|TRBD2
CASSLGGGTSSVREQFF
TGTGCCAGCAGTTTAGGGGGGGGGACTAGTAGCGTCCGTGAGCAGTTCTTC
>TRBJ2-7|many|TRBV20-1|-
CSARAPGDSSSYEQYF
TGCAGTGCTAGAGCCCCGGGGGACAGTAGCTCCTACGAGCAGTACTTC
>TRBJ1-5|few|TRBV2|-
CASSELGAGYQPQHF
TGTGCCAGCAGTGAATTGGGGGCCGGGTATCAGCCCCAGCATTTT
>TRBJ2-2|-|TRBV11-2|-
CASGAGGATGELFF
TGTGCCAGCGGGGCTGGGGGGGCCACCGGGGAGCTGTTTTTT
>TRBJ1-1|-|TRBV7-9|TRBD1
CASSLGDSLEAFF
TGTGCCAGCAGCTTGGGGGACAGCTTAGAAGCTTTCTTT
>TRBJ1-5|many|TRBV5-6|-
CASSPSGGGNQPQHF
TGTGCCAGCAGCCCCTCCGGAGGGGGCAATCAGCCCCAGCATTTT
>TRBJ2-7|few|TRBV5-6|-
CASSSTPPEQYF
TGTGCCAGCAGCTCAACCCCCCCCGAGCAGTACTTC
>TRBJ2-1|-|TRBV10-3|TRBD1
CAISEFGTGDNEQFF
TGTGCCATCAGTGAGTTTGGGACAGGGGATAATGAGCAGTTCTTC
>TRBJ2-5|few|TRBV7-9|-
CASSPVSSQETQYF
TGTGCCAGCAGCCCCGTTTCAAGTCAGGAGACCCAGTACTTC
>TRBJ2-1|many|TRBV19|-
CASGLGGGEQFF
TGTGCCAGCGGACTAGGGGGCGGTGAGCAGTTCTTC
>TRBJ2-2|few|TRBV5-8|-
CASRPQIPRGELFF
TGTGCCAGCAGACCACAGATCCCCCGCGGGGAGCTGTTTTTT
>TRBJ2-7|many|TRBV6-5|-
CASSYGVEQYF
TGTGCCAGCAGTTACGGGGTGGAGCAGTACTTC
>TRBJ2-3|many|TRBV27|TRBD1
CASSLRQGSAQYF
TGTGCCAGCAGTCTACGACAGGGATCGGCGCAGTATTTT
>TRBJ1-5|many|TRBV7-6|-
CASSISDDSNQPQHF
TGTGCCAGCAGCATCAGCGATGATAGCAATCAGCCCCAGCATTTT
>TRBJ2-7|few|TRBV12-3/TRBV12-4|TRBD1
CASIQDLGTGFSYEQYF
TGTGCCAGCATCCAAGATTTGGGGACAGGTTTCTCCTACGAGCAGTACTTC
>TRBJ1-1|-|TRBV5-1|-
CASSFSPPGEEGNTEAFF
TGCGCCAGCAGCTTTAGTCCGCCAGGAGAAGAGGGGAACACTGAAGCTTTCTTT
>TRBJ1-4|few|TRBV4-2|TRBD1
CASSQEETGGEKLFF
TGTGCCAGCAGCCAAGAGGAGACAGGGGGTGAAAAACTGTTTTTT
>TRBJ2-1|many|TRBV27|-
CASSFLGVNEQFF
TGTGCCAGCAGTTTTTTGGGGGTCAATGAGCAGTTCTTC
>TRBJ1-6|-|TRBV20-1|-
CSARDRDGNSPLHF
TGCAGTGCTAGAGATAGGGACGGTAATTCACCCCTCCACTTT